This T cell receptor (beta chain) was documented in a study of beta chain features in type 1 diabetes. The overall study: Patient and healthy donor groups were alike in age, gender and cell yields. Study-wide findings and caveats: Researchers report that Type 1 diabetes patients had moderately but significantly shorter TCRB CDR3s across all four CD4+ subsets. Type 1 diabetes patients showed fewer insertions and more deletions at VDJ junctions. Researchers could not determine here whether HLA type influences TCRB rearrangement.

Every isolated RNA sample was fully reverse transcribed, so sequencing captured expressed TCRB transcripts. About 3.5 million reads per sample on average were obtained from naive, central memory and regulatory T cell samples. Libraries were prepared by immunoSEQ multiplex PCR; TCRdb keeps only in-frame clonotypes and omits some of them. There are some 170,000 clones in the sample; roughly 60% occur only once, and under 0.1% lies in the top ten. Turning to this clone: The antigen is unknown.

The specimen was naive CD4+ T cells from blood. This clonotype originated in a man aged 25 to 40 with type 1 diabetes.

For the CDR3, the DNA is TGTGCCAGCAGCTTACTAGATAACACTGAAGCTTTCTTT. This sequence encodes CASSLLDNTEAFF. This chain joins TRBV7-2 and TRBJ1-1; D gene ambiguous. V was cut by 2 bases and J by 2 bases, with 6 bases left in between. This CDR3 is built from 13 residues. Germline loops: CDR1 SGHTA, CDR2 FQGNSA.